These 17 T cell receptor beta chains originate from one sample sequenced in a study of blood T cells in healthy people across ages. A sample-barcoded 5' primer and a J-beta primer mix were used in a second PCR of roughly 7 to 11 cycles. TCRdb reprocessed the 5' RACE reads with MiXCR, giving one entry per CDR3 protein. The sample has 1.5 million to 2 million distinct CDR3 sequences; around half are singletons. The sequenced sample was blood. The source of these receptors is a woman between 40 and 50 years old in good health.

Many counts were recorded for this clonotype. CDR3 bases: TGCAGCGTTGATCAAACAGGGGGCTATGGCTACACCTTC. It is translated as CSVDQTGGYGYTF. V is TRBV29-1 and J is TRBJ1-2, with 8 nucleotides matching TRBD1. The CDR3 is 13 amino acids. The J segment lost 4 bases and the V segment lost 3 bases, leaving 4 bases of the junction unmatched. The V gene's germline CDR1 is SQVTM and CDR2 ANQGSEA.

The chain joins TRBV29-1 to TRBJ1-4; the match to TRBD1 covers 8 bases. The CDR3 runs to 16 residues. Germline V CDR1 and CDR2: SQVTM, ANQGSEA. V was clipped by 8 bases and J by 0 bases; unmatched bases: 11. CDR3 coding DNA: TGCAGCACTGCCGGGACAGGAACTGCAACTAATGAAAAACTGTTTTTT. It translates to CSTAGTGTATNEKLFF.

This clonotype was counted only a few times. The chain has TRBV10-3 and TRBJ2-7, with TRBD1 identical over 7 bases. From germline, CDR1 is ENHRY and CDR2 SYGVKD. The CDR3 is made up of 13 amino acids. V lost 4 bases and J lost 4; bases outside the gene matches: 4. CDR3 amino acids: CAISVGGAYEQYF. The CDR3 coding sequence is TGTGCCATCAGTGTAGGGGGCGCGTACGAGCAGTACTTC.

This clonotype showed up just a few times. The chain links TRBV24-1 to TRBJ2-3, with 8 bases lining up with TRBD2. CDR3 length: 13 residues. V trimming: 7 bases; J trimming: 1 base; junction bases outside the gene matches: 0. Germline-derived CDR1 and CDR2 are KGHDR and SFDVKD. The CDR3 nucleotides are TGTGCCACCAGAGCGGGGGGCACAGATACGCAGTATTTT. As protein: CATRAGGTDTQYF.

The DNA for the CDR3 is TGTGCCAGCACCAACAATTCACCCCTCCACTTT. This encodes CASTNNSPLHF. The rearrangement uses TRBV6-2 or TRBV6-3 and TRBJ1-6; D gene uncertain. In germline, CDR1 is MNHEY, CDR2 SVGEGT. V was clipped by 7 bases and J by 7 bases, with 5 bases between them. This CDR3 spans 11 amino acids.

This chain uses TRBV9 with TRBJ2-7; D may be TRBD1 or TRBD2 (5 bases each). Germline values: CDR1 SGDLS, CDR2 YYNGEE. This CDR3 contains 17 residues. V dropped 3 bases and J dropped 1 base, with 20 bases sitting between them. The chain's CDR3 is CASSAYGKGTPSYEQYF. As DNA, the CDR3 is TGTGCCAGCAGCGCGTATGGCAAGGGGACGCCGTCCTACGAGCAGTACTTC. The whole variable domain, remainder taken from reference TRBV9 and TRBJ2-7, is DSGVTQTPKHLITATGQRVTLRCSPRSGDLSVYWYQQSLDQGLQFLIQYYNGEERAKGNILERFSAQQFPDLHSELNLSSLELGDSALYFCASSAYGKGTPSYEQYFGPGTRLTVT.

This clonotype was picked up one time. This chain joins TRBV6-1 and TRBJ2-7; maybe TRBD2 (5 bases). The CDR3 is made up of 13 amino acids. CDR1 and CDR2 from the germline V gene are MNHNS and SASEGT. V was trimmed by 10 bases and J by 4 bases, leaving 17 bases between them. The CDR3 region is CATRLERVYEQYF. CDR3 DNA sequence: TGTGCCACCAGACTCGAGAGGGTGTACGAGCAGTACTTC.

This rearrangement joins TRBV5-6 to TRBJ2-7; D ambiguous. The CDR3 is 12 amino acids. V lost 7 bases and J 3 bases, leaving 11 bases between the germline ends. Germline values: CDR1 SGHDT, CDR2 YYEEEE. CDR3 DNA sequence: TGTGCCAGCCAGGCGCTCAACTACGAGCAGTACTTC. It translates to CASQALNYEQYF.

CDR3 bases: TGTGCCACCTCTACGAGGGATACGCAGTATTTT. This translates into CATSTRDTQYF. This chain links TRBV6-6 with TRBJ2-3, with D unresolved. Germline CDR1 and CDR2: MNHNY and SVGAGI (reference sequence). The V end lost 10 bases, the J end lost 6 bases, and 11 bases lay between the germline ends. This CDR3 is built from 11 residues.

The CDR3 DNA follows: TGTGCCAGCAGTTCCCCGACGCACACTGAAGCTTTCTTT. Its translation is CASSSPTHTEAFF. The chain employs TRBV6-2 or TRBV6-3 and TRBJ1-1; D is ambiguous. Germline CDR1 reads MNHEY; CDR2 reads SVGEGT. The CDR3 length is 13 residues. V gave up 4 bases and J gave up 3 bases, with 9 bases separating them.

The V call is TRBV28, the J call TRBJ1-5, with TRBD1 as a possible D gene (5 bases). V was pared by 1 base and J by 1 base, with 14 bases between. The germline gives CDR1 MDHEN, CDR2 SYDVKM. The CDR3 runs 17 residues. Here the CDR3 DNA reads TGTGCCAGCAGTTTATTAACCGGGACCCCGAGCAATCAGCCCCAGCATTTT. It specifies CASSLLTGTPSNQPQHF.

V and J are TRBV6-2 or TRBV6-3 and TRBJ2-1; D is ambiguous. Trimming removed 7 bases at V and 10 bases at J, with 14 bases between. The CDR3 is made up of 12 amino acids. Germline-derived CDR1 and CDR2 are MNHEY and SVGEGT. CDR3 nucleotide sequence: TGTGCCAGCACCGACGTGAACTGGGAGCAGTTCTTC. This codes for CASTDVNWEQFF.

V and J are TRBV20-1 and TRBJ1-2; 9 bases are a match to TRBD1. Trimming took 5 bases from V and 7 from J; bases not matched to a gene: 2. Per germline, CDR1 DFQATT and CDR2 SNEGSKA (reference sequence). This CDR3 contains 11 residues. The CDR3 nucleotides read TGCAGTGCTGGACAGGGGCTTGGCTACACCTTC. Translated, it gives CSAGQGLGYTF.

In DNA, the CDR3 is TGCAGCGTTGAAGAGGCCTGCGTAGAGACCCAGTACTTC. Translating gives CSVEEACVETQYF. The chain joins TRBV29-1 to TRBJ2-5; D ambiguous. In germline, CDR1 is SQVTM, CDR2 ANQGSEA. This CDR3 spans 13 amino acids. Between the trimmed V and J ends, which lost 0 bases and 4 bases, there was a span of 9 bases.

The rearrangement uses TRBV15 and TRBJ2-1; perhaps TRBD2 as D (6 bases). The CDR3 length is 13 residues. V was trimmed by 5 bases and J by 6 bases, leaving 11 bases between them. Looked up from germline, CDR1 is LNHNV and CDR2 is YYDKDF (reference sequence). For the CDR3, the DNA is TGTGCCACCAGCTATACTAGCTTCAATGAGCAGTTCTTC. Its protein product is CATSYTSFNEQFF.

This clonotype was counted a few times. This sequence joins TRBV12-3 or TRBV12-4 and TRBJ2-1; tentatively, D is TRBD1 (6 bases). With 7 bases removed from V and 9 bases from J, the gap between germline ends came to 22 bases. The CDR3 is 15 amino acids. The CDR3, as DNA: TGTGCCAGCACCCACCCCTTTAGGGTACAGGGTGAGCAGTTCTTC. Translated, it gives CASTHPFRVQGEQFF.

The J gene is TRBJ2-5, the V gene TRBV6-1; no reliable D call. The CDR3 loop spans 14 amino acids. Per germline, CDR1 MNHNS and CDR2 SASEGT. V was clipped by 2 bases and J by 2 bases, with 9 bases between them. Written as DNA, the CDR3 is TGTGCCAGCAGTGAATATGTTACTCAAGAGACCCAGTACTTC. Protein sequence: CASSEYVTQETQYF.